The 10 T cell receptor beta chains below come from one sample, sequenced in a study of T cells after yellow fever vaccination (dated by TCRdb to the late 2010s). Library preparation employed 5' RACE. The listed sequencing device is Illumina HiSeq 2500. The public reads were reanalyzed by TCRdb: fastp trimming at Q25, MiXCR alignment, in-frame beta chains only. Each record represents a unique CDR3 protein, reported with the most common genes and DNA among its rows. For this sample there are just under 600,000 distinct CDR3 sequences; approximately 12% appear just once. Over 12% of the sample rests with the top ten. The treatment or condition label, as the study defines it: live attenuated yellow fever vaccine strain. Specimen: PBMCs, collected on the day of the yellow fever booster vaccination. The origin of the receptors is a man aged 30 to 39 who received the YFV17D yellow fever vaccine.

The chain is built from TRBV24-1 and TRBJ2-5; TRBD1 is a possible D gene (5 bases). CDR1 and CDR2 (germline): KGHDR, SFDVKD. Trimming removed 4 bases at V and 1 base at J, with 9 bases between. This CDR3 spans 14 amino acids. DNA for the CDR3: TGTGCCACCAGTGAAAGGGGTCGCCAAGAGACCCAGTACTTC. Amino acid sequence: CATSERGRQETQYF.

This clonotype came up a few times. The chain employs TRBV7-9 and TRBJ2-3; D is unresolved. The CDR3 spans 14 residues. Germline CDR1 is SEHNR and CDR2 is FQNEAQ (reference sequence). Between the trimmed V and J ends, which lost 4 bases and 2 bases, there was a span of 10 bases. The CDR3 region has the DNA TGTGCCAGCAGCTCGAGAATTAACACAGATACGCAGTATTTT. Residues: CASSSRINTDTQYF.

This chain uses TRBV9 with TRBJ2-3, with D unclear. Germline CDR1 is SGDLS and CDR2 is YYNGEE. The CDR3 runs 14 residues. The ends were cut back, 0 bases at V and 0 bases at J, with 5 bases in the middle. The CDR3 bases are TGTGCCAGCAGCGTAGAAAGGAGCACAGATACGCAGTATTTT. This sequence encodes CASSVERSTDTQYF.

This clonotype has just a few counts. V and J are TRBV12-3 or TRBV12-4 and TRBJ2-1; D perhaps matches TRBD2 (6 bases). The CDR3 is made up of 16 amino acids. With 6 bases removed from V and 5 bases from J, the gap between germline ends came to 20 bases. CDR3 region: CASRADLGRWHNEQFF. As DNA, the CDR3 is TGTGCCAGCAGAGCGGACTTAGGGAGGTGGCACAATGAGCAGTTCTTC.

The chain has TRBV14 and TRBJ2-1, with 11 bases that match TRBD2. CDR1 is SGHDN, CDR2 FVKESK, per germline. V shed 3 bases and J 7 bases; nucleotides not matched to a gene: 5. The length of the CDR3 is 15 residues. CDR3 DNA sequence: TGTGCCAGCAGCCAGATGGGACTAGCGGAAAATGAGCAGTTCTTC. It is translated as CASSQMGLAENEQFF.

The chain joins TRBV5-1 to TRBJ2-3; D is perhaps TRBD2 (6 bases). V lost 5 bases and J 1 base, leaving 14 bases between the germline ends. Germline-derived CDR1 and CDR2 are SGHRS and YFSETQ. The CDR3 totals 15 residues. The DNA of the CDR3 is TGCGCCAGCAGGCCGTCAGGGACTGGCACAGATACGCAGTATTTT. This encodes CASRPSGTGTDTQYF.

V and J are TRBV7-8 and TRBJ1-1, with D tentatively TRBD1 (6 bases). Trimming left V 1 base short and J 4 bases short, with 19 bases between. CDR3 length: 17 residues. Germline V gene data show CDR1 as SGHVS and CDR2 as FQNEAQ. In nucleotides, the CDR3 is TGTGCCAGCAGCTTAGTTCAGGGGCAGACACGAAGCACTGAAGCTTTCTTT. Its translation is CASSLVQGQTRSTEAFF.

This clonotype was observed at least ten times. The chain employs TRBV7-7 and TRBJ2-1, with 8 bases that match TRBD2. V shed 5 bases and J 5 bases; nucleotides not matched to a gene: 17. In germline, CDR1 is SSHAT, CDR2 FNYEAQ (reference sequence). This CDR3 is 18 amino acids long. CDR3: CASSPGLVSSPTDNEQFF. The CDR3 coding sequence is TGTGCCAGCAGCCCGGGACTAGTCAGCTCGCCAACTGACAATGAGCAGTTCTTC.

There are a few counts of this clonotype. The genes are TRBV7-3 and TRBJ2-2; maybe TRBD1 (6 bases). The CDR3 has 13 residues. CDR1 SGHTA and CDR2 FQGTGA come from the germline V gene. Trimming cost V 1 base and J 7 bases, with 7 bases left between them. The CDR3 nucleotides are TGTGCCAGCAGCTTAAGGGGGCTCGGGGAGCTGTTTTTT. Its translation: CASSLRGLGELFF.

This clonotype was counted a few times. CDR3 sequence: CSAIAGNEQFF. As DNA, the CDR3 is TGCAGTGCCATAGCGGGCAATGAGCAGTTCTTC. The chain couples TRBV20-1 to TRBJ2-1, with 7 bases fitting TRBD2. With 6 bases clipped from V and 6 bases from J, the junction kept 2 bases outside the gene matches. The CDR3 extends over 11 amino acids. Germline V gene data show CDR1 as DFQATT and CDR2 as SNEGSKA (reference sequence).